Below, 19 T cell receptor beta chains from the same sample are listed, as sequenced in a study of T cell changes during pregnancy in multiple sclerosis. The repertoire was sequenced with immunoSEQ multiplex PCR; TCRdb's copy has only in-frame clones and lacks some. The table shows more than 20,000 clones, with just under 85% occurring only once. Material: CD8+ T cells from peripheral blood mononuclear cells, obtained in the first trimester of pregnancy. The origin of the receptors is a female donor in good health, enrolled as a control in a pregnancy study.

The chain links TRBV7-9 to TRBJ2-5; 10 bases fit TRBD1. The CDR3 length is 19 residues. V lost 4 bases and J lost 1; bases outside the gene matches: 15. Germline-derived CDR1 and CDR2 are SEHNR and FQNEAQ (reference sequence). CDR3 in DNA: TGTGCCAGCAGCTCGCCCGGGACAGGGGATGGAGACTCCCAAGAGACCCAGTACTTC. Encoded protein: CASSSPGTGDGDSQETQYF.

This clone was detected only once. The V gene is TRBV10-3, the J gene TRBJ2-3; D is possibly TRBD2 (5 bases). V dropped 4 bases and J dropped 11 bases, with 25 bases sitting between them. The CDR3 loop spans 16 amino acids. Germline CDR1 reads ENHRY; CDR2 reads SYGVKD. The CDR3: CAISGLTQVGVGEQYF. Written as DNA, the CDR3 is TGTGCCATCAGTGGGCTGACTCAAGTCGGGGTCGGGGAGCAGTATTTT.

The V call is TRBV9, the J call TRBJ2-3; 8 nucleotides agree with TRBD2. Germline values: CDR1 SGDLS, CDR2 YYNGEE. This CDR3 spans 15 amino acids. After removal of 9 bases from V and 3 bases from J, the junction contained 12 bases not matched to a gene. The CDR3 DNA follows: TGTGCCACCACACCGACGGGGGGGCTAACAGATACGCAGTATTTT. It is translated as CATTPTGGLTDTQYF.

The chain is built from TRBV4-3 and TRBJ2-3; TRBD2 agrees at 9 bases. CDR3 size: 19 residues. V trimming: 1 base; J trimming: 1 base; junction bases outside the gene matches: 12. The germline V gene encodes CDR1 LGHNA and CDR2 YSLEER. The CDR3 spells CASSQGPGRGGGGTDTQYF. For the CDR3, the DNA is TGCGCCAGCAGCCAAGGGCCTGGGCGGGGGGGAGGCGGCACAGATACGCAGTATTTT.

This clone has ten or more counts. CDR3 coding DNA: TGCAGCGTTTCTAGGTGGGTAAGAACTGAAGCTTTCTTT. This sequence encodes CSVSRWVRTEAFF. The chain employs TRBV29-1 and TRBJ1-1; D gene uncertain. V was clipped by 5 bases and J by 5 bases, with 15 bases between them. The germline gives CDR1 SQVTM, CDR2 ANQGSEA. The CDR3 spans 13 residues.

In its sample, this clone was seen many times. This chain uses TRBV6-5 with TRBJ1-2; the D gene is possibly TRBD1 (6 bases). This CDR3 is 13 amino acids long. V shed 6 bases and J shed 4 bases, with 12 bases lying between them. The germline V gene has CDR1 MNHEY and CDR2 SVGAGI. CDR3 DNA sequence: TGTGCCAGCAGGGCGACAGGTAGCTATGGCTACACCTTC. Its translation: CASRATGSYGYTF.

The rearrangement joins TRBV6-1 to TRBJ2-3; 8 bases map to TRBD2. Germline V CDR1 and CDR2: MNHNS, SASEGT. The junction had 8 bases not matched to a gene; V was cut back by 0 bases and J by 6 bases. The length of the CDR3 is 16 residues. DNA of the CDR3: TGTGCCAGCAGTGAAGCGCCGGGGGGGGGCGGGGATACGCAGTATTTT. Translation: CASSEAPGGGGDTQYF.

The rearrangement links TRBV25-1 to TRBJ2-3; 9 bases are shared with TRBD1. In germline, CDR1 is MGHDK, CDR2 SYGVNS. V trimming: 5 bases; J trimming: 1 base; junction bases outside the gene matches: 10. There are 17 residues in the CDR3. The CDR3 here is CASSKTGTGIGTDTQYF. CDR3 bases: TGTGCCAGCAGTAAAACCGGGACAGGGATCGGCACAGATACGCAGTATTTT.

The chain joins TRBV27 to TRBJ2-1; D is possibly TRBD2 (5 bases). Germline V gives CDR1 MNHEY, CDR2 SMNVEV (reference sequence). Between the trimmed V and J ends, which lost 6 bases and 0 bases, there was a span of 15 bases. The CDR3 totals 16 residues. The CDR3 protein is CASSPSVGDSYNEQFF. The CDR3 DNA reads TGTGCCAGCAGCCCCTCTGTCGGGGACTCCTACAATGAGCAGTTCTTC.

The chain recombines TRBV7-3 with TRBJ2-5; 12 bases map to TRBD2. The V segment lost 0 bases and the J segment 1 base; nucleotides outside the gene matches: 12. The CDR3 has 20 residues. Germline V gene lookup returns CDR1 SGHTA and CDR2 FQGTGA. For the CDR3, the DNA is TGTGCCAGCAGCTTAACATCACTAGCGGGAGGAAAGGGGACCCAAGAGACCCAGTACTTC. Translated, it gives CASSLTSLAGGKGTQETQYF.

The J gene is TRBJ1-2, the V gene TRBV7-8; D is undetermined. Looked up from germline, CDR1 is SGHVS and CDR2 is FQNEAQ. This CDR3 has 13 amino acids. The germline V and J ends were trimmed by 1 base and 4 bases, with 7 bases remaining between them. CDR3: CASSLEYGYGYTF. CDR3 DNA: TGTGCCAGCAGCTTAGAGTACGGCTATGGCTACACCTTC.

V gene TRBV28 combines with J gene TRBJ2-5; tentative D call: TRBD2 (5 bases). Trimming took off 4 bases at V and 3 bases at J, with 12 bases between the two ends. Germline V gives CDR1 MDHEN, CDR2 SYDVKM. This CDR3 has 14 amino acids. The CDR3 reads CASSSPPAEETQYF. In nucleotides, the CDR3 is TGTGCCAGCAGTTCCCCGCCAGCGGAAGAGACCCAGTACTTC.

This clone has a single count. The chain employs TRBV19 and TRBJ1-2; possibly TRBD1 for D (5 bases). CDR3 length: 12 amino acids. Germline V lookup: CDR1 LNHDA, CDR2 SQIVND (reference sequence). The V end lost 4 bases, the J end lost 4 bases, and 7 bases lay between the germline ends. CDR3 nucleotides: TGTGCCAGTAGTACGGACATCTATGGCTACACCTTC. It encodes CASSTDIYGYTF.

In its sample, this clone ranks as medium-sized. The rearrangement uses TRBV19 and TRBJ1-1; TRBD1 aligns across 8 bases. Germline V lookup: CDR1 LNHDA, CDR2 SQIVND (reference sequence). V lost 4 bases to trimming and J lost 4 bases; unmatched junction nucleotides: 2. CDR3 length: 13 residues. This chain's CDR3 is CASSTGQGTEAFF. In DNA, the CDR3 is TGTGCCAGTAGTACAGGACAGGGCACTGAAGCTTTCTTT. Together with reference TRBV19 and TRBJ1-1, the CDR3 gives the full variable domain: DGGITQSPKYLFRKEGQNVTLSCEQNLNHDAMYWYRQDPGQGLRLIYYSQIVNDFQKGDIAEGYSVSREKKESFPLTVTSAQKNPTAFYLCASSTGQGTEAFFGQGTRLTVV.

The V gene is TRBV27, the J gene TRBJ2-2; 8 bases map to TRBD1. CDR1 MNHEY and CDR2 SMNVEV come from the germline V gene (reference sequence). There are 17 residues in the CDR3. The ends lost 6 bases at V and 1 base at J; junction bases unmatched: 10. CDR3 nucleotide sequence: TGTGCCAGCAGCCCAACCCCAGGGGGCATGAACACCGGGGAGCTGTTTTTT. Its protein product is CASSPTPGGMNTGELFF.

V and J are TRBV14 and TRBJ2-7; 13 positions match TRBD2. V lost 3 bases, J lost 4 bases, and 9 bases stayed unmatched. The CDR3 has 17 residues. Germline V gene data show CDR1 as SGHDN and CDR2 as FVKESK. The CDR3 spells CASSQARLAGGVYEQYF. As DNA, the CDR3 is TGTGCCAGCAGCCAGGCCAGACTAGCGGGAGGCGTTTACGAGCAGTACTTC.

The chain's CDR3 is CASSASGGRQYEQYF. CDR3 sequence (DNA): TGTGCCAGTAGTGCCTCCGGGGGGCGGCAGTACGAGCAGTACTTC. J is TRBJ2-7 and V is TRBV19; possibly TRBD2 for D (7 bases). This CDR3 contains 15 residues. The germline V gene encodes CDR1 LNHDA and CDR2 SQIVND (reference sequence). V gave up 5 bases and J gave up 4 bases, with 18 bases separating them.

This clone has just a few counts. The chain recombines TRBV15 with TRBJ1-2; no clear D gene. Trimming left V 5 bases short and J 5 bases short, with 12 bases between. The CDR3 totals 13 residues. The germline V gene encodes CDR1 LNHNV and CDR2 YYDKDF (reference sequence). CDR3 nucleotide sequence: TGTGCCACCAGCGCCCCCGGGGAATATGGCTACACCTTC. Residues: CATSAPGEYGYTF.

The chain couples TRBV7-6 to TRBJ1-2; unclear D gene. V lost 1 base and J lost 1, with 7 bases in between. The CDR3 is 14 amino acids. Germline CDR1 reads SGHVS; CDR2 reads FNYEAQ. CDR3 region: CASSLGTSNYGYTF. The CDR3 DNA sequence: TGTGCCAGCAGCTTAGGAACGAGTAACTATGGCTACACCTTC.